This T cell receptor (beta chain) was sequenced during a study of cytomegalovirus exposure and HLA in healthy donors. From germline, CDR1 is SEHNR and CDR2 FQNEAQ (reference sequence). V lost 9 bases and J lost 4, with 18 bases in between. The CDR3 length is 14 residues. 13 Jbeta primers and 60 Vbeta primers were used for the PCR. Only in-frame clones appear in the TCRdb table, and some are missing; sequencing was by immunoSEQ multiplex PCR. The table shows approximately 150,000 clones, with roughly 80% occurring only once. Comments on this clone: Other DNA variants within this sample encode the same CDR3.

The clonotype was recovered from a man aged 35 to 55 in good health and CMV-seropositive. Sequencing was done on a sample of PBMCs. The rearrangement joins TRBV7-9 to TRBJ1-2; D is uncertain. The DNA for the CDR3 is TGTGCCAGTAGAGCCGGAGAGACTTTCTATGGCTACACCTTC. This codes for CASRAGETFYGYTF.